Listed here is a single T cell receptor (beta chain). V lost 7 bases and J lost 6; bases outside the gene matches: 5. The CDR3 spans 14 residues. The germline CDR1 and CDR2 sequences are LNHDA and SQIVND (reference sequence). TCRdb keeps only in-frame clones here, not all; method: immunoSEQ multiplex PCR. The sample carries 90,000 to 150,000 clones, 80% to 95% recorded once. The data are from a study of control samples from healthy donors and cancer patients. This TCR was recovered from a woman between 18 and 29 years old in good health. V usage is TRBV19 and J usage is TRBJ1-4, with 10 bases matching TRBD1. Sequencing was performed on blood. The CDR3 bases are TGTGCCAGTAACCCGGGACAGGGGCATGAAAAACTGTTTTTT. Encoded protein: CASNPGQGHEKLFF. Complete variable domain (other parts from reference TRBV19 and TRBJ1-4): DGGITQSPKYLFRKEGQNVTLSCEQNLNHDAMYWYRQDPGQGLRLIYYSQIVNDFQKGDIAEGYSVSREKKESFPLTVTSAQKNPTAFYLCASNPGQGHEKLFFGSGTQLSVL.